Described below is a single TCR beta chain sequence and its context. The antigen is undetermined. These data belong to a study of neoadjuvant anti-PD-1 for oral cavity cancer. Overall study: Patients without progression got a fourth dose around day 43.

Losses at the gene ends were 6 bases for V and 4 bases for J; bases not matched to a gene: 5. Per the germline V gene, CDR1 is MDHEN and CDR2 is SYDVKM. This CDR3 is built from 16 residues. Study-wide findings and caveats: Post-nivolumab, blood T cell clonality was significantly elevated in non-responders.

Blood libraries mostly used roughly 440 ng genomic DNA, six replicates each. TCRdb's copy holds only in-frame clones and misses some; the assay was immunoSEQ multiplex PCR. The table records approximately 72,000 clones, about 83% of them present only once. Material: PBMCs, obtained before nivolumab (anti-PD-1) treatment. The receptor comes from a person aged 35 to 85 with oral cavity squamous cell carcinoma. The V call is TRBV28, the J call TRBJ2-5, with 16 bases lining up with TRBD2. The CDR3 nucleotides are TGTGCCAGCAGCCAGGGACTAGCGGGAGGGCGAGAGACCCAGTACTTC. It is translated as CASSQGLAGGRETQYF.